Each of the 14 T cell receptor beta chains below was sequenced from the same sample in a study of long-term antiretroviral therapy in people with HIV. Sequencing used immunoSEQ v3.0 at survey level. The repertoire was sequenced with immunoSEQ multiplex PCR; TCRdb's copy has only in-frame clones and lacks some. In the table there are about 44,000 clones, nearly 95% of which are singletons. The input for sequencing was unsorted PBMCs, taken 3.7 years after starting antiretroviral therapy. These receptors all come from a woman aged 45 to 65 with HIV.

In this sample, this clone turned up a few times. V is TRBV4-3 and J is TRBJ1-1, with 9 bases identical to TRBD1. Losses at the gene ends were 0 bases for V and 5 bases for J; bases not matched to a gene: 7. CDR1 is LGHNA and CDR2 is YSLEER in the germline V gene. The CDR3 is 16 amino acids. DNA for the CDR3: TGCGCCAGCAGCCAAGATCTAGGACAGGGGCGGACTGAAGCTTTCTTT. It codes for CASSQDLGQGRTEAFF.

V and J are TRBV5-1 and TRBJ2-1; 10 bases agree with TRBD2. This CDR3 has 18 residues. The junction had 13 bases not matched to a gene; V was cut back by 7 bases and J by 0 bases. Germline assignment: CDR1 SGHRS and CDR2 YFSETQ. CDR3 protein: CASRSGGAETGSYNEQFF. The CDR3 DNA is TGCGCCAGCCGCAGCGGGGGGGCCGAAACGGGCTCCTACAATGAGCAGTTCTTC.

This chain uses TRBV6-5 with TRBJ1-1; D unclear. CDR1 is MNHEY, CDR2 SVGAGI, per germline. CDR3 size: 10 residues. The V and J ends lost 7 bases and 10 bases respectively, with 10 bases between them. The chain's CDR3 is CASIQAVAFF. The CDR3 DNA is TGTGCCAGCATCCAAGCGGTAGCTTTCTTT.

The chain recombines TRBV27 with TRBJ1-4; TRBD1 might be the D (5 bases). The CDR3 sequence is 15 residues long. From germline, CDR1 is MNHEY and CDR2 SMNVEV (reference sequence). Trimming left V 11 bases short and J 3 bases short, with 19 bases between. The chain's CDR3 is CASGGTLGANEKLFF. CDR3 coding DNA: TGTGCCTCGGGAGGGACCCTGGGGGCTAATGAAAAACTGTTTTTT.

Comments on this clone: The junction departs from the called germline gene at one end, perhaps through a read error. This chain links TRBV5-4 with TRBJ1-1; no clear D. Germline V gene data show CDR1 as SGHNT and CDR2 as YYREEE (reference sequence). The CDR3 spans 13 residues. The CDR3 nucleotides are TGTGCCAGCAGTTCCATGCTGGGGTTTGAATCTTTCTTT. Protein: CASSSMLGFESFF.

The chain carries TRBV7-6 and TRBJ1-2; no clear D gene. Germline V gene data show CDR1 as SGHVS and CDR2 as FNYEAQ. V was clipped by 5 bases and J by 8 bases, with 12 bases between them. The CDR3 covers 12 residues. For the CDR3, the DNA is TGTGCCAGCAGCCTGGAGGGTGACGGCTACACCTTC. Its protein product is CASSLEGDGYTF.

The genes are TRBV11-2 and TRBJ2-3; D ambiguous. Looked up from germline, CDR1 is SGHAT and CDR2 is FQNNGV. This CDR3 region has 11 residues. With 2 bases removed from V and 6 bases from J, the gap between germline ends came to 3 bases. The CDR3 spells CASSLYDTQYF. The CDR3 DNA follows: TGTGCCAGCAGCTTATACGATACGCAGTATTTT.

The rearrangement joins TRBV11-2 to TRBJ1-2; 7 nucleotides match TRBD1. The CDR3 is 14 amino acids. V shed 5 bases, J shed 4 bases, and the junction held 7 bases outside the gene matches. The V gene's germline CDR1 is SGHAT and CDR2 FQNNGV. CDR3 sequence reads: CASSRPRDSYGYTF. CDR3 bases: TGTGCCAGCAGCCGGCCCCGGGACAGCTATGGCTACACCTTC.

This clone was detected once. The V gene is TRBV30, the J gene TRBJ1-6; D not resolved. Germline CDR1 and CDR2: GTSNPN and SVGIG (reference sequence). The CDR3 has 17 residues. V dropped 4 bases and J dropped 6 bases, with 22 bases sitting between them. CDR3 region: CAWTTRPAPSPNSPLHF. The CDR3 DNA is TGTGCCTGGACTACCCGGCCGGCGCCCTCCCCTAATTCACCCCTCCACTTT.

In DNA form, the CDR3 reads TGTGCCATCAGTGAAGGGGACTCTGGAAACACCATATATTTT. This sequence encodes CAISEGDSGNTIYF. This chain joins TRBV10-3 and TRBJ1-3; possibly TRBD1 for D (5 bases). Germline CDR1 is ENHRY and CDR2 is SYGVKD. This CDR3 has 14 amino acids. Trimming removed 3 bases from V and 0 bases from J, with 6 bases in between.

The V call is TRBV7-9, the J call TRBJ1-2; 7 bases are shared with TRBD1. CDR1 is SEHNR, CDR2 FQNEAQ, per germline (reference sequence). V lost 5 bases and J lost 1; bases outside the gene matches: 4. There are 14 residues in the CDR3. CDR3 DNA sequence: TGTGCCAGCAGCGTTGACAGGGTTAACTATGGCTACACCTTC. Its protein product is CASSVDRVNYGYTF.

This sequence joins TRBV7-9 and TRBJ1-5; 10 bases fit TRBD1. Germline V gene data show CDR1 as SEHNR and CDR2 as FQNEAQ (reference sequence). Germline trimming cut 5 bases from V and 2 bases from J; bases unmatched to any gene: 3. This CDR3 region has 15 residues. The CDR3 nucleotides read TGTGCCAGCAGCCCCGGGACAGGGGGCAATCAGCCCCAGCATTTT. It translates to CASSPGTGGNQPQHF.

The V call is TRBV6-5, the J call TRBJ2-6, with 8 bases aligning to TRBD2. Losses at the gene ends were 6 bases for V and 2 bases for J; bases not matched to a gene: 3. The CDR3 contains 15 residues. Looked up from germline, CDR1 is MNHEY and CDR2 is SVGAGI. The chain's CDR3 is CASRRGAPGANVLTF. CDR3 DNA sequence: TGTGCCAGCAGGCGGGGGGCCCCTGGGGCCAACGTCCTGACTTTC.

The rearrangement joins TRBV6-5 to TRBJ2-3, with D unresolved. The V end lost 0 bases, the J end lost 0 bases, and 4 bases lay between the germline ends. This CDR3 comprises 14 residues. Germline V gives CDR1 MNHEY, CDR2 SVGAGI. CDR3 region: CASSYSLSTDTQYF. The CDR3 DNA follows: TGTGCCAGCAGTTACTCCCTCAGCACAGATACGCAGTATTTT.